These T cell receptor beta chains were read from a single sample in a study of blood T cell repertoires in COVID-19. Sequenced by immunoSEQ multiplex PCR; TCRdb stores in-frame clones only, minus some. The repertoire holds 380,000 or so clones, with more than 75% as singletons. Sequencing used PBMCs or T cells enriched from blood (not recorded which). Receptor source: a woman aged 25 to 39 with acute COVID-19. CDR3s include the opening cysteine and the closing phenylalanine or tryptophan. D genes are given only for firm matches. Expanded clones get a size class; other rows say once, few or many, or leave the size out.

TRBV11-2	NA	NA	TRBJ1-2	TGTGCCAGCAGCTTAGAACCGGCCAGGGTGAGGCGTGGCTACACCTTC	CASSLEPARVRRGYTF
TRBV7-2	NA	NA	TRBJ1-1	TGTGCCAGCAGCTATTCTCAGGGGAACACTGAAGCTTTCTTT	CASSYSQGNTEAFF
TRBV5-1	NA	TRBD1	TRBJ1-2	TGCGCCAGCAGCATCGGGACAGGGTTAAACTATGGCTACACCTTC	CASSIGTGLNYGYTF
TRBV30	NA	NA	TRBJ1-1	TGTGCCTGGATTCGCGTCGAGGAACAGGATGGGACTTTCTTT	CAWIRVEEQDGTFF
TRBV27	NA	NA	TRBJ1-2	TGTGCCAGCGGACAATTTCAGGCACCCTATGGCTACACCTTC	CASGQFQAPYGYTF
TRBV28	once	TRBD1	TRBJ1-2	TGTGCCAGCAGCACTATGACAGGGCTCAGGGGCTACACCTTC	CASSTMTGLRGYTF
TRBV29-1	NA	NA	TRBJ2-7	TGCAGCGTTGGCAGTTTCTCCTACGAGCAGTACTTC	CSVGSFSYEQYF
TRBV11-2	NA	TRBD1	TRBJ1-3	TGTGCCAGCAGCTTGGAGGGACAGGGAGCTGGAAACACCATATATTTT	CASSLEGQGAGNTIYF
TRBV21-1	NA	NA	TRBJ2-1	TGTGCCAGCAGCCCTCGGACAGGGTACAATGAGCAGTTCTTC	CASSPRTGYNEQFF
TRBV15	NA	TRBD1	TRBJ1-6	TGTGCCACCAGCAGAATCGGACTCGGGACAGGTCCTTCACCCCTCCACTTT	CATSRIGLGTGPSPLHF
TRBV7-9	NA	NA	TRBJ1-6	TGTGCCAGCAGCTTAGCTGACGGCGGCCACCACTTT	CASSLADGGHHF
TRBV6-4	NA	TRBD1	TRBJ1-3	TGTGCCAGCAGTGACCCGGGACAGGGTAGAGGAAACACCATATATTTT	CASSDPGQGRGNTIYF
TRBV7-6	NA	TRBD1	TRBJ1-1	TGTGCCAGCAGCACAAGGACAGGCGTGAACACTGAAGCTTTCTTT	CASSTRTGVNTEAFF
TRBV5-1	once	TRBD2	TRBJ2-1	TGCGCCAGCAGCACCCTGCAGGGTAGCGGGGCCTACAATGAGCAGTTCTTC	CASSTLQGSGAYNEQFF
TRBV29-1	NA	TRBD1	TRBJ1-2	TGCAGCGTTGAGGGGGTCAGGGGGACAAACTATGGCTACACCTTC	CSVEGVRGTNYGYTF
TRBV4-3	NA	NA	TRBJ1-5	TGCGCCAGCAGCCAAGATTTCCCGGGGAATCAGCCCCAGCATTTT	CASSQDFPGNQPQHF
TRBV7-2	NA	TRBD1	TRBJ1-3	TGTGCCAGCAGCTTCCGACAGGGGGCAAATGGAAACACCATATATTTT	CASSFRQGANGNTIYF
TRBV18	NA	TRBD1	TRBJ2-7	TGTGCCAGCTCACAGGGACAGAGCTCCTACGAGCAGTACTTC	CASSQGQSSYEQYF
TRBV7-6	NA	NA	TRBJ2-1	TGTGCCAGCAGCGAACTAGGGGGTGAGCAGTTCTTC	CASSELGGEQFF
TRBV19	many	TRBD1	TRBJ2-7	TGTGCCAGTAGTGCGGGACAGGACTACGAGCAGTACTTC	CASSAGQDYEQYF
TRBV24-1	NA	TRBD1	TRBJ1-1	TGTGCCACCGCCGACAGGGGGTGGACTGAAGCTTTCTTT	CATADRGWTEAFF
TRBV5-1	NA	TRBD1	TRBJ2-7	TGCGCCAGCAGCTTGGGGCCGGGACAGGGGAGGGAGCAGTACTTC	CASSLGPGQGREQYF
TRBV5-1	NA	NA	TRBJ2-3	TGCGCCAGCAGCTTCCGGTCGACTAGCACAGATACGCAGTATTTT	CASSFRSTSTDTQYF
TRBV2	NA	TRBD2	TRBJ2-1	TGTGCCAGCATGCGGGGGGGCCCCGGTGAGCAGTTCTTC	CASMRGGPGEQFF
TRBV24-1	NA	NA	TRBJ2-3	TGTGCCACCAGTGACAGTTCTAGCACAGATACGCAGTATTTT	CATSDSSSTDTQYF
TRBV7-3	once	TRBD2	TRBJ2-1	TGTGCCAGCAGCTTAAAGGCTAGCGGGACCGACAATGAGCAGTTCTTC	CASSLKASGTDNEQFF
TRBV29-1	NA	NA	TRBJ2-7	TGCAGCGTTGTGGGGGGCTCCTACGAGCAGTACTTC	CSVVGGSYEQYF
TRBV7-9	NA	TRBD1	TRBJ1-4	TGTGCCAGCAGCCCTACGAACAGGGGTAATGAAAAACTGTTTTTT	CASSPTNRGNEKLFF
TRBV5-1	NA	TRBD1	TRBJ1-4	TGCGCCAGCAGCCTAGGGACAGAGAGAAATGAAAAACTGTTTTTT	CASSLGTERNEKLFF
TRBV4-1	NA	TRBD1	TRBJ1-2	TGCGCCAGCAGCCTAAGACAGGGTGAAGGCTACACCTTC	CASSLRQGEGYTF
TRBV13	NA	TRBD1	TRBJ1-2	TGTGCCAGCAGCTTTTTGGACAGGAACTATGGCTACACCTTC	CASSFLDRNYGYTF
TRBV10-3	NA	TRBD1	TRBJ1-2	TGTGCCATCCGTGTAGGACAGGGTCTACTTAGGGATGGCTACACCTTC	CAIRVGQGLLRDGYTF
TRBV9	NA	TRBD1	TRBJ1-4	TGTGCCAGCAGCGTACGGACAGGGTTTAGTGAAAAACTGTTTTTT	CASSVRTGFSEKLFF
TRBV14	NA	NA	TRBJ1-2	TGTGCCAGCAGCCAGGGGAGGGGGGATGGCTACACCTTC	CASSQGRGDGYTF
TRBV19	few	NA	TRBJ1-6	TGTGCCAGTAGTCCTCTCACAGCAAATTCACCCCTCCACTTT	CASSPLTANSPLHF
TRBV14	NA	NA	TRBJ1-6	TGTGCCAGCAGCCTAGACATGCGGTCACCCCTCCACTTT	CASSLDMRSPLHF
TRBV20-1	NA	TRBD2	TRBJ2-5	TGCAGTGCTAGTCCCTGGCTAGCGGGGCGGCAAGAGGCCCAGTACTTC	CSASPWLAGRQEAQYF
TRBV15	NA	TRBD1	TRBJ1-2	TGTGCCACCAGCAGGGGACAGGGAGCGAGGCCTGTTAACTATGGCTACACCTTC	CATSRGQGARPVNYGYTF
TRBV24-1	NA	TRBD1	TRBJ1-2	TGTGCCACCAGTGATTCCGGGACAGGGTACGGCTACACCTTC	CATSDSGTGYGYTF
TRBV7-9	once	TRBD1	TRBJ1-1	TGTGCCAGCAGCCAAGCCGGGACAGGGGATTACACTGAAGCTTTCTTT	CASSQAGTGDYTEAFF
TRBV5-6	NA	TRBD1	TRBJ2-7	TGTGCCAGCAGCTTGGGGCAGGGGGTATCCTACGAGCAGTACTTC	CASSLGQGVSYEQYF
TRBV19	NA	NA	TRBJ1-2	TGTGCCAGTAGTATTCAGGGCGGTTCTAACTATGGCTACACCTTC	CASSIQGGSNYGYTF
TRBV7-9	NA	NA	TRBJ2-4	TGTGCCAGCAGCCCACCGAGCCGGGGGAAAAACATTCAGTACTTC	CASSPPSRGKNIQYF
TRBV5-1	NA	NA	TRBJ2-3	TGCGCCAGCAGCTTAGTCGGGGGGCGGGATACGCAGTATTTT	CASSLVGGRDTQYF